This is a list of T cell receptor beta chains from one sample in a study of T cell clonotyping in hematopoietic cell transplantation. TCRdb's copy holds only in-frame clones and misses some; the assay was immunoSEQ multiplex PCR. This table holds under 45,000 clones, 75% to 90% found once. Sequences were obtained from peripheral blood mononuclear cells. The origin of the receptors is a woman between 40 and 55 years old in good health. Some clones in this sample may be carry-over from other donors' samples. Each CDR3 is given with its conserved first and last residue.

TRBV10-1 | CASSLGPSTDTQYF
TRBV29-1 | CSVEDRQGGYNEQFF
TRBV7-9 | CASSPPEVGGEKLFF
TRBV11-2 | CASRLQETQYF
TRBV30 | CAWRETGSNQPQHF
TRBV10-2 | CASSETGAAGSLDEQYF
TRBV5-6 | CASSLRDRSGANVLTF
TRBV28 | CASSSRSRQGGDQPQHF
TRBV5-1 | CASSPENGELFF
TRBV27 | CASSFSTGVGQPQHF
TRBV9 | CASSGRRGSWGNTIYF
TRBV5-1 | CASSLVGQLSNTEAFF
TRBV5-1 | CASSLGTGRGGDYGYTF
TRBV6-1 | CASGDRGLEKLFF
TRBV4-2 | CASSQDMEYNEQFF
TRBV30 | CAWSGEGQPQHF
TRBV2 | CASSEGWENYGYTF
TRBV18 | CASSPAQGTEQYF
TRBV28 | CASRNFAGQGQDYGYTF
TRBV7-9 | CASSPDYEQYF
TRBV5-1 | CASGRLGRSSYNEQFF
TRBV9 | CASSVAGAGEKLFF
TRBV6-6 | CASRPGQGYEQYF
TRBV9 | CASSPPAGARETQYF
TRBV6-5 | CASSPVPGPSYEQYF
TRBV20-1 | CSALWGEAFF
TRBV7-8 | CASSLPNPNQPQHF
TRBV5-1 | CASSLSGTGGTGELFF
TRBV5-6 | CASSSTRDYYNEQFF
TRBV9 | CASSQSGGRSYEQYF
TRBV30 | CAWSVLFGADTQYF
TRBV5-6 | CASSAPTGYIETQYF
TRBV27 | CASSFRTGPWETQYF
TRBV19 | CASRASGTIGYTF
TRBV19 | CATMGQGTPYEQYF
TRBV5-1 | CASSWGQAQDTQYF
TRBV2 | CATTGSRNTEAFF
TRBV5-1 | CASRSQPGLAGGPETQYF
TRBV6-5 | CASRDTPHPDTQYF
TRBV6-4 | CASSDEGQGLTEAFF
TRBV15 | CATSRTDGKLNGYTF
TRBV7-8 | CASSLSRYEQYF
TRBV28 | CASTPFGDRAADNYGYTF
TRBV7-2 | CASSPTSGRTYEQYF
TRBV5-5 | CASIPILRPKYGYTF
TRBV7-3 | CASSSTINTGELFF
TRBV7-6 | CASSLTGTDSGNTIYF
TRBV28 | CASSTPGEGNQPQHF
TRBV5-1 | CASSLTEQGFEQYF
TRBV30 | CAWSEGGTGDNQPQHF
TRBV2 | CASSELIDGAEAFF
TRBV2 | CAVGGGTRTSTDTQYF